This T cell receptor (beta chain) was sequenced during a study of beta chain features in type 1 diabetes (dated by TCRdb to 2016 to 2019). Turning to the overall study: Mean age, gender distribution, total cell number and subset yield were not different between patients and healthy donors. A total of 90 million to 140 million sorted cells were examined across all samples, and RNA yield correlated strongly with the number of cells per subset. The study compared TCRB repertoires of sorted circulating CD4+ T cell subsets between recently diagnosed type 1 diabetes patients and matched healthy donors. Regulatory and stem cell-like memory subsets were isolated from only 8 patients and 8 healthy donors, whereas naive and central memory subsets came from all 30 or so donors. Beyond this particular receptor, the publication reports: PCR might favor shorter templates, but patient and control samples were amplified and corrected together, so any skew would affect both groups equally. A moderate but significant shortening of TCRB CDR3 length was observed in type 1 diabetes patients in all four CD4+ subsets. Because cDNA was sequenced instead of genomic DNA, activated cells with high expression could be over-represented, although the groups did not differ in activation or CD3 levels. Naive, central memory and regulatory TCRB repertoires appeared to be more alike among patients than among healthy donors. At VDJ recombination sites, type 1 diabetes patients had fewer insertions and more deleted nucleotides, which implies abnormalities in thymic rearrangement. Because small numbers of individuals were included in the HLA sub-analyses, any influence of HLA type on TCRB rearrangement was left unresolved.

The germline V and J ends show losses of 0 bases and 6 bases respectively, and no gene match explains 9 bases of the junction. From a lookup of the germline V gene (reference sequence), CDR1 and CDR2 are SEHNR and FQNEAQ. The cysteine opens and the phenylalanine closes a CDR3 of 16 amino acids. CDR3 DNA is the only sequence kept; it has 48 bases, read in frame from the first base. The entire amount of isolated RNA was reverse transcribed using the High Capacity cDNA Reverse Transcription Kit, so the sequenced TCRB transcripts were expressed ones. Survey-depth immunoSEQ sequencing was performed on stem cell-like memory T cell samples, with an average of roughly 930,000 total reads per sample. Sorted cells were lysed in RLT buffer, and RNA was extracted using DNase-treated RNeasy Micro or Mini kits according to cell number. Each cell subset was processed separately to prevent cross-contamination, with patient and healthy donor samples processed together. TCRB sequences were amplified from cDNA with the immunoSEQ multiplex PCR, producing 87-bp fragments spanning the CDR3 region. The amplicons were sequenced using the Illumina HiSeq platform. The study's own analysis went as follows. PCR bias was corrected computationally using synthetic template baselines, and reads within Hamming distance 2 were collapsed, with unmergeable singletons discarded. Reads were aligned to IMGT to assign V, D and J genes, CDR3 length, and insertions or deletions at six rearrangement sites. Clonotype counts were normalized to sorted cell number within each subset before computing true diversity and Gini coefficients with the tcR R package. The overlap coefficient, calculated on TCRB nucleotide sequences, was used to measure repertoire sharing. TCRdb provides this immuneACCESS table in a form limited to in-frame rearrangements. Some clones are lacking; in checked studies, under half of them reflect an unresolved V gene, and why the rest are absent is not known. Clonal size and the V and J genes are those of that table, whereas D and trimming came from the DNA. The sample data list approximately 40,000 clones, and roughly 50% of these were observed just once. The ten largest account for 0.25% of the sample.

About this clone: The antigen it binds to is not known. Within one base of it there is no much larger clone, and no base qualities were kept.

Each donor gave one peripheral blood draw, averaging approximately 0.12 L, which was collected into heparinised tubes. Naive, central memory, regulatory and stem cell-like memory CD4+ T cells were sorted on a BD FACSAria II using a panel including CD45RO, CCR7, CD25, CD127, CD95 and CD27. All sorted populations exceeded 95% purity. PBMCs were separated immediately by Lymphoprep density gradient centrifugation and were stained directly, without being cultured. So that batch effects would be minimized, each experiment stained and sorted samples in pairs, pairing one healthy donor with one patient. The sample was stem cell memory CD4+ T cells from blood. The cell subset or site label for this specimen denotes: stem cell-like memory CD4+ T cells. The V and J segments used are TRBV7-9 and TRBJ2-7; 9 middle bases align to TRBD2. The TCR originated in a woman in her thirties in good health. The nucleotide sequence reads TGTGCCAGCAGCTTAGCGGTCGGTAGCGGGAGCTCCGAGCAGTACTTC. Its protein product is CASSLAVGSGSSEQYF. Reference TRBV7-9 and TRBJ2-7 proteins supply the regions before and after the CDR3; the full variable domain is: DTGVSQNPRHKITKRGQNVTFRCDPISEHNRLYWYRQTLGQGPEFLTYFQNEAQLEKSRLLSDRFSAERPKGSFSTLEIQRTEQGDSAMYLCASSLAVGSGSSEQYFGPGTRLTVT.